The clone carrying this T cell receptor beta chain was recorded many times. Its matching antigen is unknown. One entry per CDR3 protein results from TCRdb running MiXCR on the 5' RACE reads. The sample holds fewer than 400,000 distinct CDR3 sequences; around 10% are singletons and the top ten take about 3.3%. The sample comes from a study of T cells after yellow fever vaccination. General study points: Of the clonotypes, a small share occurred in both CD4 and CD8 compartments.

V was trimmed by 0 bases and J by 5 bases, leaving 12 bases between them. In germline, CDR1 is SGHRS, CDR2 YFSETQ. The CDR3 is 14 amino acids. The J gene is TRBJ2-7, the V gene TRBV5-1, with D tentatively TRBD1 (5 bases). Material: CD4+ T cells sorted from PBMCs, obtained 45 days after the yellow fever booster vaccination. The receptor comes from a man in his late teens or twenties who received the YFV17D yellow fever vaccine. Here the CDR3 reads CASSLEGIRDEQYF. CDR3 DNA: TGCGCCAGCAGCTTGGAGGGAATCAGGGACGAGCAGTACTTC.